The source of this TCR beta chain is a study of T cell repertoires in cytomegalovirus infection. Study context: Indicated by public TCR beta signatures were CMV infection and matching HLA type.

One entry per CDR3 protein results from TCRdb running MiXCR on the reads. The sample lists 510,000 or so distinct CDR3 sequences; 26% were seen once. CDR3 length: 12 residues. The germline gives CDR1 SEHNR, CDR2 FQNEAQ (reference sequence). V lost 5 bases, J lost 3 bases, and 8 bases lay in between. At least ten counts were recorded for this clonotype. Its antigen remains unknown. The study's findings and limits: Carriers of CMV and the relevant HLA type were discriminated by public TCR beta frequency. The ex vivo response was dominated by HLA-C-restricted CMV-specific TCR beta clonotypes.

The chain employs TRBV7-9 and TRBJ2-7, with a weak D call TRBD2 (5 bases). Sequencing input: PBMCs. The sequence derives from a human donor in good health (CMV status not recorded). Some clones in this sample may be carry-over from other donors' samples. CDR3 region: CASSPGDYEQYF. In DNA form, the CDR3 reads TGTGCCAGCAGCCCCGGGGACTACGAGCAGTACTTC. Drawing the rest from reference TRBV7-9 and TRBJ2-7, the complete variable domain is DTGVSQNPRHKITKRGQNVTFRCDPISEHNRLYWYRQTLGQGPEFLTYFQNEAQLEKSRLLSDRFSAERPKGSFSTLEIQRTEQGDSAMYLCASSPGDYEQYFGPGTRLTVT.